This entry lists 30 T cell receptor beta chains sequenced from one sample in a study of T cell changes during pregnancy in multiple sclerosis (dated by TCRdb to the late 2010s). The library was prepared using the immunoSEQ multiplex PCR assay. Here the immuneACCESS table is served through TCRdb, limited to in-frame sequences with V and J called. Missing clones are a known gap in these copies; in checked studies unresolved V genes cover under half, and the rest lacks a known reason. This sample has 45,000 to 60,000 clones in its table, and around 92% of those were observed once. The top ten clones comprise roughly 0.2% of the sample. The specimen was CD4+ T cells from peripheral blood mononuclear cells, collected in the second trimester of pregnancy. The receptors derive from a female donor with multiple sclerosis, enrolled in a pregnancy study.

Here the CDR3 reads CASRNWGLSNQPQHF. The DNA of the CDR3 is TGTGCCAGCAGGAATTGGGGCCTTAGCAATCAGCCCCAGCATTTT. This chain connects TRBV5-6 to TRBJ1-5; the D gene is possibly TRBD1 (5 bases). The CDR3 extends over 15 amino acids. In germline, CDR1 is SGHDT, CDR2 YYEEEE. V gave up 5 bases and J gave up 0 bases, with 12 bases separating them.

This clone occurred once. The chain joins TRBV5-4 to TRBJ2-7; 9 nucleotides align to TRBD2. V shed 0 bases and J 2 bases; nucleotides not matched to a gene: 3. The CDR3 is 15 amino acids. CDR1 is SGHNT and CDR2 is YYREEE in the germline V gene (reference sequence). CDR3 protein: CASSLGGGVTYEQYF. In DNA form, the CDR3 reads TGTGCCAGCAGCTTGGGCGGGGGGGTCACCTACGAGCAGTACTTC.

This clone was counted once. The V call is TRBV5-4, the J call TRBJ1-4; 8 bases are shared with TRBD1. J lost 8 bases, V lost 4 bases, and 13 bases had no gene match. CDR3 length equals 16 residues. The germline CDR1 and CDR2 sequences are SGHNT and YYREEE (reference sequence). The CDR3 region is CASSADRVGSGEKLFF. The CDR3 DNA reads as TGTGCCAGCAGCGCGGACAGGGTGGGGTCTGGGGAAAAACTGTTTTTT.

The CDR3 loop is CASSRADGPLGTIYF. Written as DNA, the CDR3 is TGTGCCAGCTCACGAGCGGACGGACCCCTGGGCACCATATATTTT. V is TRBV18 and J is TRBJ1-3; D is ambiguous. The V gene lost 4 bases and the J gene lost 9 bases, with 19 bases spanning the gap. CDR1 is KGHSH and CDR2 is LQKENI in the germline V gene. The CDR3 has 15 residues. Supplemented by reference TRBV18 and TRBJ1-3, the full variable domain reads NAGVMQNPRHLVRRRGQEARLRCSPMKGHSHVYWYRQLPEEGLKFMVYLQKENIIDESGMPKERFSAEFPKEGPSILRIQQVVRGDSAAYFCASSRADGPLGTIYFGEGSWLTVV.

The chain combines TRBV10-3 with TRBJ2-1; D is unclear. The CDR3 has 11 residues. The germline gives CDR1 ENHRY, CDR2 SYGVKD. V shed 10 bases and J shed 8 bases, with 12 bases lying between them. CDR3 sequence (DNA): TGTGCCACTTCTCTACCCGATGAGCAGTTCTTC. Protein product: CATSLPDEQFF.

The chain employs TRBV7-5 and TRBJ2-1; the D segment call TRBD2 is taken from the table without a DNA check. TRBV7-5 is a listed pseudogene. This CDR3 contains 16 residues. In DNA, the CDR3 is TGTGTCAGAAGCTCTGCGGGGGGAGGCTCCTACAATGAGCAGTTCTTC. As protein: CVRSSAGGGSYNEQFF.

The chain uses TRBV11-2 and TRBJ2-2; no clear D gene. V was cut by 4 bases and J by 6 bases, with 6 bases left in between. This CDR3 is built from 12 residues. CDR1 SGHAT and CDR2 FQNNGV come from the germline V gene. Here the CDR3 reads CASSYLAGELFF. CDR3 bases: TGTGCCAGCAGCTATCTAGCCGGGGAGCTGTTTTTT. The full variable domain, in which reference TRBV11-2 and TRBJ2-2 provide the parts outside the CDR3, is EAGVAQSPRYKIIEKRQSVAFWCNPISGHATLYWYQQILGQGPKLLIQFQNNGVVDDSQLPKDRFSAERLKGVDSTLKIQPAKLEDSAVYLCASSYLAGELFFGEGSRLTVL.

This chain connects TRBV7-8 to TRBJ1-5; 8 bases fit TRBD1. Germline-derived CDR1 and CDR2 are SGHVS and FQNEAQ. The CDR3 consists of 15 residues. The junction had 7 bases not matched to a gene; V was cut back by 6 bases and J by 3 bases. The CDR3 loop is CASSFGQGTNQPQHF. Written as DNA, the CDR3 is TGTGCCAGCAGTTTCGGACAGGGTACCAATCAGCCCCAGCATTTT.

The chain recombines TRBV5-5 with TRBJ2-7, with TRBD1 matching 7 bases. With 4 bases clipped from V and 3 bases from J, the junction kept 7 bases outside the gene matches. The CDR3 loop spans 14 amino acids. Germline V gene lookup returns CDR1 SGHKS and CDR2 YYEKEE (reference sequence). CDR3 amino acids: CASSPRTGLYEQYF. DNA for the CDR3: TGTGCCAGCAGCCCAAGGACAGGACTCTACGAGCAGTACTTC.

The V call is TRBV19, the J call TRBJ1-2; 11 bases fit TRBD1. The CDR3 extends over 12 amino acids. Germline assignment: CDR1 LNHDA and CDR2 SQIVND (reference sequence). The V segment lost 7 bases and the J segment 8 bases; nucleotides outside the gene matches: 3. In nucleotides, the CDR3 is TGTGCCAGTACCCGGACAGGGGGCGGCTACACCTTC. Residues: CASTRTGGGYTF. Together with reference TRBV19 and TRBJ1-2, the CDR3 gives the full variable domain: DGGITQSPKYLFRKEGQNVTLSCEQNLNHDAMYWYRQDPGQGLRLIYYSQIVNDFQKGDIAEGYSVSREKKESFPLTVTSAQKNPTAFYLCASTRTGGGYTFGSGTRLTVV.

The chain employs TRBV28 and TRBJ2-7, with 9 bases aligning to TRBD2. The CDR3 is 14 residues long. Germline loops: CDR1 MDHEN, CDR2 SYDVKM. The junction had 9 bases not matched to a gene; V was cut back by 6 bases and J by 6 bases. The CDR3 here is CASSSGGQRVEQYF. The CDR3 DNA reads as TGTGCCAGCAGCAGCGGGGGGCAGAGGGTCGAGCAGTACTTC. Together with reference TRBV28 and TRBJ2-7, the CDR3 gives the full variable domain: DVKVTQSSRYLVKRTGEKVFLECVQDMDHENMFWYRQDPGLGLRLIYFSYDVKMKEKGDIPEGYSVSREKKERFSLILESASTNQTSMYLCASSSGGQRVEQYFGPGTRLTVT.

The chain recombines TRBV5-6 with TRBJ2-7; 12 nucleotides match TRBD2. Germline-derived CDR1 and CDR2 are SGHDT and YYEEEE. The length of the CDR3 is 15 residues. J gave up 7 bases and V 3 bases, and 8 bases lay outside the gene matches. CDR3 bases: TGTGCCAGCAGCTGGAGACTAGCGGGAGAGGGAGAGCAGTACTTC. Translating it yields CASSWRLAGEGEQYF.

This rearrangement joins TRBV5-4 to TRBJ1-2; maybe TRBD1 (5 bases). V lost 2 bases, J lost 2 bases, and 7 bases lay in between. This CDR3 is built from 13 residues. The germline V gene has CDR1 SGHNT and CDR2 YYREEE (reference sequence). CDR3 amino acids: CASSFPGNYGYTF. The CDR3 DNA reads TGTGCCAGCAGCTTCCCAGGGAACTATGGCTACACCTTC.

The chain is built from TRBV7-3 and TRBJ2-3; a possible D gene is TRBD2 (6 bases). The CDR3 spans 14 residues. Deletions cut 3 bases from V and 3 bases from J, with 10 bases between. CDR1 SGHTA and CDR2 FQGTGA come from the germline V gene. The CDR3 region is CASSLFGGTDTQYF. In DNA form, the CDR3 reads TGTGCCAGCAGCTTGTTTGGGGGGACAGATACGCAGTATTTT.

The chain has TRBV6-6 and TRBJ2-7; 9 bases are a match to TRBD2. Unmatched junction bases numbered 3, after V lost 6 bases and J lost 6 bases. CDR1 and CDR2 (germline): MNHNY, SVGAGI (reference sequence). The CDR3 is 12 residues long. The CDR3 sequence: CASSWTSAEQYF. The CDR3 coding sequence is TGTGCCAGCAGCTGGACTAGCGCCGAGCAGTACTTC.

This chain uses TRBV7-2 with TRBJ1-1, with D unresolved. Germline-derived CDR1 and CDR2 are SGHTA and FQGNSA. The CDR3 is made up of 11 amino acids. V was cut by 0 bases and J by 8 bases, with 4 bases left in between. CDR3 sequence (DNA): TGTGCCAGCAGCTTAGCTTCAGAAGCTTTCTTT. Its translation is CASSLASEAFF. Variable domain in full (rest from reference TRBV7-2 and TRBJ1-1): GAGVSQSPSNKVTEKGKDVELRCDPISGHTALYWYRQSLGQGLEFLIYFQGNSAPDKSGLPSDRFSAERTGGSVSTLTIQRTQQEDSAVYLCASSLASEAFFGQGTRLTVV.

This chain connects TRBV28 to TRBJ2-7, with 10 bases that match TRBD1. The CDR3 length is 16 residues. Germline trimming cut 5 bases from V and 7 bases from J; bases unmatched to any gene: 14. Per germline, CDR1 MDHEN and CDR2 SYDVKM. The CDR3 spells CASSPHLGTGVWEQYF. The CDR3 DNA sequence: TGTGCCAGCAGTCCACACCTAGGGACAGGGGTTTGGGAGCAGTACTTC.

As DNA, the CDR3 is TGTGCCAGCAGCGGACTAGCGGGGACAGATACGCAGTATTTT. This sequence encodes CASSGLAGTDTQYF. The gene calls are TRBV28 and TRBJ2-3; 12 bases match TRBD2. Germline V gives CDR1 MDHEN, CDR2 SYDVKM. Trimming removed 6 bases from V and 3 bases from J; junction bases left unmatched: 1. This CDR3 region has 14 residues.

The chain couples TRBV25-1 to TRBJ1-3; possibly TRBD1 for D (6 bases). The germline gives CDR1 MGHDK, CDR2 SYGVNS. The V and J ends lost 1 base and 4 bases respectively, with 11 bases between them. The CDR3 consists of 15 residues. The CDR3 DNA sequence: TGTGCCAGCAGTGAATCGACAGGCTCCGGAAACACCATATATTTT. Protein sequence: CASSESTGSGNTIYF.

This rearrangement joins TRBV5-4 to TRBJ2-3; TRBD2 matches 8 bases. Germline V lookup: CDR1 SGHNT, CDR2 YYREEE (reference sequence). V was clipped by 7 bases and J by 4 bases; unmatched bases: 11. This CDR3 comprises 15 residues. CDR3 nucleotide sequence: TGTGCCAGCTCACCGGGACTAGGTCGGTCAGATACGCAGTATTTT. Protein: CASSPGLGRSDTQYF.

CDR3 bases: TGTGCCAGCAGCTTCCTAGCGGGGGGCACAGATACGCAGTATTTT. It yields the protein CASSFLAGGTDTQYF. The chain couples TRBV11-2 to TRBJ2-3; 10 bases line up with TRBD2. The V gene end was trimmed by 3 bases and the J gene end by 1 base; junction bases not matched to a gene: 1. The CDR3 is made up of 15 amino acids. Germline CDR1 SGHAT, CDR2 FQNNGV.

The V call is TRBV30, the J call TRBJ2-7, with TRBD2 identical over 8 bases. Losses at the gene ends were 7 bases for V and 5 bases for J; bases not matched to a gene: 10. Germline CDR1 reads GTSNPN; CDR2 reads SVGIG (reference sequence). The CDR3 totals 13 residues. Here the CDR3 reads CAYSGAIGNEQYF. In nucleotides, the CDR3 is TGTGCCTATAGCGGGGCTATTGGGAACGAGCAGTACTTC.

Worth noting for this clone: The same CDR3 can be traced to other DNA sequences in this sample. As DNA, the CDR3 is TGTGCCAGCAGCTTAACAGGTCAGCCCCAGCATTTT. Translation: CASSLTGQPQHF. The V gene is TRBV28, the J gene TRBJ1-5; TRBD1 might be the D (5 bases). Germline CDR1 reads MDHEN; CDR2 reads SYDVKM. The CDR3 runs 12 residues. V shed 6 bases and J shed 6 bases, with 9 bases lying between them.

This clone was detected only once. The chain carries TRBV19 and TRBJ1-5; TRBD1 agrees at 7 bases. Germline assignment: CDR1 LNHDA and CDR2 SQIVND (reference sequence). V was pared by 9 bases and J by 0 bases, with 8 bases of the junction left unmatched. CDR3 length: 15 residues. The CDR3 sequence: CASSPEGASNQPQHF. The CDR3 DNA follows: TGTGCCAGCTCCCCCGAGGGGGCTAGCAATCAGCCCCAGCATTTT.

The chain uses TRBV6-5 and TRBJ1-2, with 9 positions matching TRBD1. This CDR3 region has 15 residues. Trimming cost V 6 bases and J 4 bases; bases outside gene matches: 9. Per germline, CDR1 MNHEY and CDR2 SVGAGI. The CDR3 nucleotides read TGTGCCAGCAGAGGAACAGGGGGCGGGGGCTATGGCTACACCTTC. Protein product: CASRGTGGGGYGYTF.

This clone was recorded a few times. This chain connects TRBV28 to TRBJ1-1; TRBD1 matches 9 bases. Germline V lookup: CDR1 MDHEN, CDR2 SYDVKM. There are 12 residues in the CDR3. V lost 9 bases to trimming and J lost 6 bases; unmatched junction nucleotides: 5. The CDR3 loop is CASTGGRAEAFF. The CDR3 bases are TGTGCCAGTACAGGGGGCCGGGCTGAAGCTTTCTTT.

The chain recombines TRBV5-4 with TRBJ1-1; D remains unclear. CDR3 length: 14 amino acids. Trimming removed 0 bases from V and 1 base from J, with 7 bases in between. Germline lookup yields CDR1 SGHNT and CDR2 YYREEE (reference sequence). CDR3 loop: CASSLGKSNTEAFF. CDR3 in DNA: TGTGCCAGCAGCTTGGGTAAATCGAACACTGAAGCTTTCTTT. Looking up the rest from reference TRBV5-4 and TRBJ1-1 gives the full variable domain: ETGVTQSPTHLIKTRGQQVTLRCSSQSGHNTVSWYQQALGQGPQFIFQYYREEENGRGNFPPRFSGLQFPNYSSELNVNALELDDSALYLCASSLGKSNTEAFFGQGTRLTVV.

This chain links TRBV18 with TRBJ2-5; 8 nucleotides agree with TRBD1. This CDR3 comprises 15 residues. Germline-derived CDR1 and CDR2 are KGHSH and LQKENI. V lost 1 base and J lost 4; bases outside the gene matches: 5. As DNA, the CDR3 is TGTGCCAGCTCACCACGGCAGGGGGCTTCAGAGACCCAGTACTTC. Translation: CASSPRQGASETQYF.

This clone was seen a handful of times. This CDR3 reads CASSYESGGADTQYF. CDR3 DNA sequence: TGTGCCAGCAGTTACGAAAGCGGGGGGGCGGATACGCAGTATTTT. The rearrangement joins TRBV6-6 to TRBJ2-3, with 10 bases fitting TRBD2. The CDR3 runs to 15 residues. Germline V gene lookup returns CDR1 MNHNY and CDR2 SVGAGI (reference sequence). V lost 2 bases to trimming and J lost 6 bases; unmatched junction nucleotides: 5.

The rearrangement joins TRBV6-1 to TRBJ2-1; 9 nucleotides match TRBD2. There are 16 residues in the CDR3. J gave up 2 bases and V 4 bases, and 6 bases lay outside the gene matches. Germline V CDR1 and CDR2: MNHNS, SASEGT. The CDR3 bases are TGTGCCAGCAGTGTCGTTTTAGCGGGGGCCTACAATGAGCAGTTCTTC. Residues: CASSVVLAGAYNEQFF.